These 21 T cell receptor beta chains originate from one sample sequenced in a study of T cells in women clearing cervical HPV infection. Here immunoSEQ multiplex PCR was the method, and the copy in TCRdb shows in-frame clones only, minus some. The data show some 37,000 clones, and the top ten clones hold less than 4%. Sample: blood buffy coat. These receptors were taken from a woman between 18 and 69 years old with a cervical HPV16 infection that either progressed to CIN3+ or cleared (not recorded which).

As for this clone: Read coverage stops 3 residues before the CDR3 terminus; the germline J gene supplies the remainder. The chain links TRBV20-1 to TRBJ2-7; D is perhaps TRBD1 (5 bases). The germline V and J ends were trimmed by 3 bases and 4 bases, with 13 bases remaining between them. This CDR3 contains 13 residues. Germline V gene lookup returns CDR1 DFQATT and CDR2 SNEGSKA (reference sequence). CDR3 bases read: TGCAGTGCTAGTTACCCACAGGAGTACGAG. Protein: CSASYPQEYE. The full CDR3 is CSASYPQEYEQYF.

On this clone itself: The read stops 3 residues short of the end of the CDR3; the missing end is completed from the germline J gene. The chain carries TRBV7-6 and TRBJ2-3; tentatively, D is TRBD1 (6 bases). Germline V gene data show CDR1 as SGHVS and CDR2 as FNYEAQ. This CDR3 comprises 14 residues. With 1 base removed from V and 3 bases from J, the gap between germline ends came to 8 bases. This CDR3 reads CASSLGQGTDTQYF. The part of the CDR3 DNA that was read is TGTGCCAGCAGCTTAGGTCAGGGGACAGATACG.

On this clone: The read finishes 3 residues shy of the CDR3 end, and the germline J gene is used to complete it. The chain employs TRBV7-4 and TRBJ1-5; 8 bases line up with TRBD1. V shed 4 bases and J 5 bases; nucleotides not matched to a gene: 7. This CDR3 has 15 amino acids. The germline CDR1 and CDR2 sequences are SGHVT and SQSDAQ. The covered CDR3 bases are TGTGCCAGCAGCTCTCTGACAGGGGACCATCAGCCC. Protein sequence: CASSSLTGDHQP. The full CDR3 sequence reads CASSSLTGDHQPQHF.

As regards this clone: The CDR3 goes on 3 residues after the read ends, and that part is filled in from the germline J gene. The rearrangement joins TRBV7-9 to TRBJ1-2; possible D gene TRBD1, 5 bases. From germline, CDR1 is SEHNR and CDR2 FQNEAQ (reference sequence). The CDR3 sequence is 15 residues long. The CDR3 bases that were read are TGTGCCAGCAGTTTGACTAGCGGGGCCTACAATGAC. Its translation is CASSLTSGAYND. The whole CDR3 region reads CASSLTSGAYNDYTF.

The CDR3 spells CSVDPAGGRSNEQFF. CDR3 bases read: TGCAGCGTTGACCCGGCTGGCGGGAGATCGAATGAG. The chain has TRBV29-1 and TRBJ2-1; 7 bases are a match to TRBD2. Read sequence stops 3 residues before the CDR3 end, and the germline J gene provides the missing end. This CDR3 spans 15 amino acids. J lost 7 bases, V lost 3 bases, and 12 bases had no gene match. CDR1 SQVTM and CDR2 ANQGSEA come from the germline V gene.

Worth noting for this clone: The sequence runs out 3 residues before the end of the CDR3; the remainder is reconstructed from the germline J gene. The chain links TRBV12-3 or TRBV12-4 to TRBJ2-2; weak D call: TRBD2 (5 bases). There are 14 residues in the CDR3. V was trimmed by 8 bases and J by 2 bases, leaving 12 bases between them. CDR3 bases read: TGTGCCAGCCCTCGAGAGGGCAACACCGGGGAG. Its protein is CASPREGNTGE. The whole CDR3 reads CASPREGNTGELFF.

Remarks on this clone: The read gets to within 3 residues of the CDR3 end, and the germline J gene fills in the rest. The chain has TRBV6-4 and TRBJ1-5, with a weak D call TRBD1 (6 bases). The CDR3 extends over 13 amino acids. V lost 6 bases and J lost 5, with 11 bases in between. Germline loops: CDR1 MRHNA, CDR2 SNTAGT. The covered CDR3 bases are TGTGCCAGCAGCCTAGGGGGTGATCAGCCC. Protein sequence: CASSLGGDQP. The complete CDR3 sequence is CASSLGGDQPQHF.

About this clone: From the germline J gene comes the end of the CDR3, since the read stops 3 residues before it. The V gene is TRBV10-1, the J gene TRBJ1-5, with D possibly being TRBD1 (6 bases). Germline loops: CDR1 WNHNN, CDR2 SYGVQD (reference sequence). The CDR3 sequence is 14 residues long. V dropped 10 bases and J dropped 0 bases, with 13 bases sitting between them. The part of the CDR3 DNA that was read is TGCGCCATCCTAGGGGGTTATAGCAATCAGCCC. Its protein product is CAILGGYSNQP. The full-length CDR3 reads as CAILGGYSNQPQHF.

Comments on this clone: The read ends 3 residues before the CDR3 terminus; that terminus is restored from the germline J gene. This chain uses TRBV5-1 with TRBJ1-6; D may be TRBD1 (5 bases). The CDR3 contains 15 residues. Trimming shortened V by 0 bases and J by 9 bases, and 13 bases separated the two germline ends. CDR1 is SGHRS and CDR2 is YFSETQ in the germline V gene. CDR3 in amino acids: CASSLVAGSSSPLHF. Partial CDR3 DNA: TGCGCCAGCAGCTTGGTGGCAGGGAGCAGTTCACCC.

Concerning this clone itself: The read ends 3 residues before the CDR3 terminus; that terminus is restored from the germline J gene. The rearrangement links TRBV20-1 to TRBJ2-1; TRBD2 agrees at 14 bases. CDR3 length: 16 amino acids. Germline lookup yields CDR1 DFQATT and CDR2 SNEGSKA (reference sequence). V lost 3 bases and J lost 7; bases outside the gene matches: 8. Partial CDR3 DNA: TGCAGTGCTAGGGCTAGACTAGCGGGAGGGCTTAATGAG. Protein: CSARARLAGGLNE. The whole CDR3 sequence reads CSARARLAGGLNEQFF.

For this clone: The CDR3 end falls 3 residues outside the read, so it is completed with the germline J gene. This rearrangement joins TRBV29-1 to TRBJ2-7, with 8 bases fitting TRBD1. The CDR3 loop spans 14 amino acids. After removal of 6 bases from V and 5 bases from J, the junction contained 12 bases not matched to a gene. Germline V CDR1 and CDR2: SQVTM, ANQGSEA. CDR3 residues: CSVPMAGGIHEQYF. Incomplete CDR3 DNA: TGCAGCGTCCCCATGGCAGGGGGCATCCACGAG.

A note on this clone: The read falls 3 residues short of the CDR3 end, and the missing part is taken from the germline J gene. The chain joins TRBV4-1 to TRBJ2-5; TRBD1 matches at 7 bases. Trimming at V came to 0 bases and at J to 1 base, leaving 2 bases not matched to a gene. The CDR3 spans 15 residues. Per the germline V gene, CDR1 is MGHRA and CDR2 is YSYEKL. CDR3 in amino acids: CASSQDRQGQETQYF. The sequenced CDR3 bases are TGCGCCAGCAGCCAAGATCGACAGGGCCAAGAGACC.

A remark on this clone: The CDR3 end lies 3 residues beyond the end of the read and is filled in from the germline J gene. This chain uses TRBV2 with TRBJ1-2, with a weak D call TRBD1 (6 bases). This CDR3 is built from 14 residues. Trimming cost V 6 bases and J 6 bases, with 17 bases left between them. Germline CDR1 is SNHLY and CDR2 is FYNNEI. The covered CDR3 bases are TGTGCCAGCAGCGGTACCCCAGGGGATCATGGC. This translates into CASSGTPGDHG. The CDR3 in full is CASSGTPGDHGYTF.

Details on this clone: The DNA ends 3 residues before the CDR3 does, and the rest of the CDR3 is filled in from the germline J gene. The J gene is TRBJ1-1, the V gene TRBV20-1; TRBD1 matches at 10 bases. The CDR3 consists of 17 residues. Per the germline V gene, CDR1 is DFQATT and CDR2 is SNEGSKA (reference sequence). The ends lost 1 base at V and 6 bases at J; junction bases unmatched: 14. The CDR3 reads CSARGQGAEVTFAEAFF. The DNA read from the CDR3 is TGCAGTGCTAGAGGACAGGGGGCAGAAGTAACATTCGCTGAA.

As concerns this clone: Sequencing ends 3 residues short of the CDR3 end; the germline J gene provides the rest. The chain uses TRBV5-1 and TRBJ2-2, with D unresolved. From germline, CDR1 is SGHRS and CDR2 YFSETQ. V was clipped by 0 bases and J by 5 bases, with 8 bases between them. The CDR3 contains 14 residues. This chain's CDR3 is CASSLGATTGELFF. The CDR3 bases that were read are TGCGCCAGCAGCTTGGGAGCCACTACCGGGGAG. Supplemented by reference TRBV5-1 and TRBJ2-2, the full variable domain reads KAGVTQTPRYLIKTRGQQVTLSCSPISGHRSVSWYQQTPGQGLQFLFEYFSETQRNKGNFPGRFSGRQFSNSRSEMNVSTLELGDSALYLCASSLGATTGELFFGEGSRLTVL.

Details on this clone: The sequenced fragment ends 3 residues before the CDR3 boundary, so the rest is inferred from the germline J gene. This chain links TRBV18 with TRBJ2-5; 11 nucleotides agree with TRBD1. The CDR3 runs to 17 residues. Trimming took 4 bases from V and 2 from J; bases not matched to a gene: 9. The germline CDR1 and CDR2 sequences are KGHSH and LQKENI. This CDR3 reads CASSLGQGATGQETQYF. The CDR3 bases that were read are TGTGCCAGCTCACTTGGACAGGGGGCAACGGGGCAAGAGACC. The entire variable domain, with the rest obtained from reference TRBV18 and TRBJ2-5, is as follows: NAGVMQNPRHLVRRRGQEARLRCSPMKGHSHVYWYRQLPEEGLKFMVYLQKENIIDESGMPKERFSAEFPKEGPSILRIQQVVRGDSAAYFCASSLGQGATGQETQYFGPGTRLLVL.

With regard to this clone: With the read ending 3 residues before the CDR3 end, the germline J gene is used to fill in that end. The chain has TRBV14 and TRBJ1-4; 8 positions match TRBD1. V was clipped by 0 bases and J by 1 base; unmatched bases: 7. CDR1 is SGHDN, CDR2 FVKESK, per germline. CDR3 length: 18 amino acids. The DNA read from the CDR3 is TGTGCCAGCAGCCAAGAAGCAGGGGGCTTGCTAACTAATGAAAAA. Encoded protein: CASSQEAGGLLTNEK. The CDR3 reads in full as CASSQEAGGLLTNEKLFF. Full variable domain (remainder filled in from reference TRBV14 and TRBJ1-4): EAGVTQFPSHSVIEKGQTVTLRCDPISGHDNLYWYRRVMGKEIKFLLHFVKESKQDESGMPNNRFLAERTGGTYSTLKVQPAELEDSGVYFCASSQEAGGLLTNEKLFFGSGTQLSVL.

Of note for this clone: Read sequence stops 3 residues before the CDR3 end, and the germline J gene provides the missing end. The chain employs TRBV19 and TRBJ2-4, with 7 bases identical to TRBD1. The CDR3 has 17 residues. Germline V gives CDR1 LNHDA, CDR2 SQIVND (reference sequence). Trimming cost V 5 bases and J 1 base; bases outside gene matches: 11. CDR3 in amino acids: CASSPITPTGAKNIQYF. The CDR3 bases that were read are TGTGCCAGTAGTCCCATTACCCCGACAGGGGCCAAAAACATT.

On this clone itself: Read data end 3 residues before the CDR3 end; the end is taken from the germline J gene. The chain recombines TRBV6-2 or TRBV6-3 with TRBJ2-1; TRBD1 matches at 7 bases. Trimming cost V 5 bases and J 4 bases; bases outside gene matches: 8. There are 15 residues in the CDR3. Germline V gives CDR1 MNHEY, CDR2 SVGEGT. The CDR3: CASSQDRRLYNEQFF. The DNA read from the CDR3 is TGTGCCAGCAGTCAGGACAGGAGACTATACAATGAG.

For this clone: The read terminates 3 residues ahead of where the CDR3 ends, so the germline J gene completes it. The chain combines TRBV19 with TRBJ1-5, with unresolved D. V lost 7 bases to trimming and J lost 5 bases, with 9 bases between them. CDR1 LNHDA and CDR2 SQIVND come from the germline V gene (reference sequence). The CDR3 contains 12 residues. This CDR3 reads CASMRGDQPQHF. The CDR3 bases that were read are TGTGCCAGTATGAGAGGTGATCAGCCC.

As concerns this clone: The missing CDR3 end, 3 residues past where the read stops, is filled in from the germline J gene. This chain links TRBV20-1 with TRBJ2-2; D possibly corresponds to TRBD2 (7 bases). This CDR3 comprises 15 residues. Germline CDR1 is DFQATT and CDR2 is SNEGSKA (reference sequence). Deletions cut 2 bases from V and 5 bases from J, with 15 bases between. This CDR3 reads CSARWGGARTGELFF. The sequenced CDR3 bases are TGCAGTGCTAGATGGGGGGGGGCGCGGACCGGGGAG.